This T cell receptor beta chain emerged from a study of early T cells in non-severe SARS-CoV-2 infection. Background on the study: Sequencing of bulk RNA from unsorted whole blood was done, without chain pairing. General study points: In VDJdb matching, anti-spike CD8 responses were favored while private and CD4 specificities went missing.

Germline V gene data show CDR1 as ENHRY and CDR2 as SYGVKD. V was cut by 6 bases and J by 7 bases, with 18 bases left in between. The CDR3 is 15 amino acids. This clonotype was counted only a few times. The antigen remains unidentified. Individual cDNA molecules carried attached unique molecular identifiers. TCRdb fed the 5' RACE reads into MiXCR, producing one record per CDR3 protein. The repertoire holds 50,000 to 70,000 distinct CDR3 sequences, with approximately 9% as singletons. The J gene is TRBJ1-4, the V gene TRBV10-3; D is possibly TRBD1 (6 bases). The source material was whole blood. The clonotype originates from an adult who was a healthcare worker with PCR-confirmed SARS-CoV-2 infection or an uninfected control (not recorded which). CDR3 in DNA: TGTGCCATCAGCGACACCGGGACACCAGGTGAAAAACTGTTTTTT. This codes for CAISDTGTPGEKLFF.